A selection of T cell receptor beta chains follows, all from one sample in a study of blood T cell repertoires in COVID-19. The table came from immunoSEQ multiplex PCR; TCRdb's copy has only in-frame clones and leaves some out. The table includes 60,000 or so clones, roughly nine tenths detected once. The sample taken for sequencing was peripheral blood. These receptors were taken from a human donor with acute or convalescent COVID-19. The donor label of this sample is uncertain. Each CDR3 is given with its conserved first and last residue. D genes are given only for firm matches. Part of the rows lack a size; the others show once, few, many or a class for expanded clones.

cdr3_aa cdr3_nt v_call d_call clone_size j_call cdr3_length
CCYSSDHEQFF TGCTGTTATAGCTCAGACCATGAGCAGTTCTTC TRBV20-1 NA NA TRBJ2-1 11
CASSRGQGAYEQYF TGTGCCAGCAGCCGAGGACAGGGGGCATACGAGCAGTACTTC TRBV3-1/TRBV3-2 TRBD1 NA TRBJ2-7 14
CASTQRGGVSNQPQHF TGTGCCAGTACCCAGCGGGGAGGGGTTAGCAATCAGCCCCAGCATTTT TRBV19 NA NA TRBJ1-5 16
CASRIYREGIQYF TGTGCCAGCAGAATCTACAGGGAAGGCATTCAGTACTTC TRBV6-5 NA NA TRBJ2-4 13
CASSSLGTTDTQYF TGTGCCAGCAGCTCCCTAGGTACTACAGATACGCAGTATTTT TRBV7-2 NA once TRBJ2-3 14
CASSILRTNYGYTF TGTGCCAGCAGCATCCTTAGAACTAACTATGGCTACACCTTC TRBV5-4 NA NA TRBJ1-2 14
CASSLVAGGSTDTQYF TGTGCCAGCAGCTTAGTAGCGGGGGGGAGCACAGATACGCAGTATTTT TRBV7-8 TRBD2 once TRBJ2-3 16
CASRNQGAGETQYF TGTGCCAGTAGAAACCAGGGGGCGGGGGAGACCCAGTACTTC TRBV19 TRBD1 NA TRBJ2-5 14
CAWSTGSVGKNIQYF TGTGCCTGGAGCACAGGGTCGGTAGGCAAAAACATTCAGTACTTC TRBV30 NA NA TRBJ2-4 15
CASSRQWTPGANVLTF TGTGCCAGCAGTCGACAGTGGACTCCTGGGGCCAACGTCCTGACTTTC TRBV6-6 NA NA TRBJ2-6 16
CASSLSGDYGYTF TGTGCCAGCTCACTCTCCGGGGACTATGGCTACACCTTC TRBV18 NA NA TRBJ1-2 13
CASSLFGTGDEKLFF TGTGCCAGCTCACTATTCGGGACAGGGGATGAAAAACTGTTTTTT TRBV18 TRBD1 NA TRBJ1-4 15
CASSLASGGAETQYF TGTGCCAGCAGTTTGGCTAGCGGGGGGGCTGAGACCCAGTACTTC TRBV28 TRBD2 NA TRBJ2-5 15
CASSQDVEDRTFSYEQYF TGTGCCAGCAGCCAAGACGTGGAGGACCGCACTTTCTCCTACGAGCAGTACTTC TRBV3-1/TRBV3-2 NA NA TRBJ2-7 18
CASSQAAGGYNEQFF TGTGCCAGCAGCCAAGCGGCAGGGGGCTACAATGAGCAGTTCTTC TRBV3-1/TRBV3-2 TRBD1 NA TRBJ2-1 15
CASSSLSGNQPQHF TGTGCCAGCAGTTCTTTATCGGGCAATCAGCCCCAGCATTTT TRBV27 NA NA TRBJ1-5 14
CASSQSLSTDTQYF TGTGCCAGTAGTCAAAGCCTTAGCACAGATACGCAGTATTTT TRBV19 NA NA TRBJ2-3 14
CASSRTGVDNSPLHF TGCGCCAGCAGCCGGACAGGGGTCGATAATTCACCCCTCCACTTT TRBV5-1 TRBD1 NA TRBJ1-6 15
CATSRGGGTQETQYF TGTGCCACCAGCAGAGGAGGGGGAACACAAGAGACCCAGTACTTC TRBV15 NA NA TRBJ2-5 15
CASSVLTDGEQYF TGTGCCAGTAGTGTCCTAACCGATGGCGAGCAGTACTTC TRBV19 NA NA TRBJ2-7 13
CASSPQGVQGAGNTIYF TGTGCCAGCAGTCCCCAAGGGGTCCAGGGGGCTGGAAACACCATATATTTT TRBV25-1 TRBD1 NA TRBJ1-3 17
CASSLGGTGDGNTIYF TGTGCCAGCAGCTTAGGCGGGACAGGGGATGGAAACACCATATATTTT TRBV11-2 TRBD1 NA TRBJ1-3 16
CATSDPDRGRTGELFF TGTGCCACCAGTGACCCGGACAGGGGGCGAACCGGGGAGCTGTTTTTT TRBV24-1 TRBD1 NA TRBJ2-2 16
CASSLDRGSYNEQFF TGTGCCAGCAGCCTGGACAGGGGTTCCTACAATGAGCAGTTCTTC TRBV27 TRBD1 NA TRBJ2-1 15
CASSAQGTTGELFF TGTGCCAGCAGCGCTCAGGGGACCACCGGGGAGCTGTTTTTT TRBV21-1 NA once TRBJ2-2 14
CASSFLTTGSSTDTQYF TGTGCCAGCAGCTTTTTAACGACAGGATCTAGCACAGATACGCAGTATTTT TRBV7-9 NA NA TRBJ2-3 17
CATSRDRLRGTDTQYF TGTGCCACCAGCAGAGATCGTTTGAGGGGCACAGATACGCAGTATTTT TRBV15 NA NA TRBJ2-3 16
CASTSSEGRYSGELFF TGTGCCAGCACCTCCTCGGAGGGGAGGTATAGCGGGGAGCTGTTTTTT TRBV13 NA few TRBJ2-2 16
CASSATGPETQYF TGTGCCAGCAGCGCGACAGGGCCCGAGACCCAGTACTTC TRBV12-3/TRBV12-4 TRBD1 NA TRBJ2-5 13
CASRLVEGARTGELFF TGTGCCAGCAGGCTGGTAGAGGGGGCGAGAACCGGGGAGCTGTTTTTT TRBV3-1/TRBV3-2 TRBD1 NA TRBJ2-2 16
CASSITGGETQYF TGTGCCAGCAGTATTACTGGGGGGGAGACCCAGTACTTC TRBV25-1 NA once TRBJ2-5 13
CASSPRGGTYEQYF TGCGCCAGCAGCCCCCGAGGGGGTACCTACGAGCAGTACTTC TRBV5-1 NA NA TRBJ2-7 14
CATSRGVGGGIYNEQFF TGTGCCACCAGCAGAGGAGTCGGCGGGGGGATCTACAATGAGCAGTTCTTC TRBV15 TRBD2 NA TRBJ2-1 17
CASSLRGEQYF TGTGCCAGCAGTCTTAGGGGCGAGCAGTACTTC TRBV28 NA NA TRBJ2-7 11
CASSLFRAPRTNGRFDYGYTF TGTGCCAGCAGTTTATTTCGGGCCCCCAGAACGAACGGGAGGTTTGACTATGGCTACACCTTC TRBV28 NA NA TRBJ1-2 21
CASTGQGAVSGANVLTF TGTGCCAGCACTGGACAGGGGGCTGTTTCTGGGGCCAACGTCCTGACTTTC TRBV25-1 TRBD1 NA TRBJ2-6 17
CSVLQGVREQYF TGCAGCGTCTTACAGGGGGTAAGGGAGCAGTACTTC TRBV29-1 TRBD1 NA TRBJ2-7 12
CASSLRAILGTGSYNEQFF TGCGCCAGCAGCTTAAGGGCGATTTTGGGGACTGGCTCCTACAATGAGCAGTTCTTC TRBV5-1 NA NA TRBJ2-1 19
CASSVWDRGKTQYF TGTGCCAGCAGCGTATGGGACAGGGGCAAGACCCAGTACTTC TRBV9 TRBD1 NA TRBJ2-5 14
CASSEKGTGVTTGELFF TGTGCCAGCAGTGAAAAGGGGACAGGGGTTACCACCGGGGAGCTGTTTTTT TRBV6-4 TRBD1 NA TRBJ2-2 17
CASSQERGPTNTGELFF TGTGCCAGCAGCCAAGAGAGGGGGCCTACGAACACCGGGGAGCTGTTTTTT TRBV4-2 TRBD1 NA TRBJ2-2 17
CASSSGDRAVYEQYF TGCGCCAGCAGCTCGGGGGACAGGGCCGTCTACGAGCAGTACTTC TRBV5-1 TRBD1 NA TRBJ2-7 15
CATSRDRGGPGAFF TGTGCCACCAGCAGAGATCGCGGAGGCCCCGGGGCTTTCTTT TRBV15 NA NA TRBJ1-1 14
CATSGSPTGGLDEQYF TGTGCCACCAGTGGTTCTCCGACAGGGGGCTTGGACGAGCAGTACTTC TRBV24-1 TRBD1 NA TRBJ2-7 16
CASKQGSYSNQPQHF TGTGCCAGCAAACAGGGGTCCTATAGCAATCAGCCCCAGCATTTT TRBV6-5 TRBD1 NA TRBJ1-5 15
CASSQVARMAGELFF TGTGCCAGCAGCCAAGTGGCCAGGATGGCCGGGGAGCTGTTTTTT TRBV4-2 NA NA TRBJ2-2 15
CASSSQTGTYGYTF TGTGCCAGCAGTTCCCAGACAGGGACCTATGGCTACACCTTC TRBV27 TRBD1 NA TRBJ1-2 14
CASSLQDTGELFF TGCGCCAGCAGCTTACAGGACACCGGGGAGCTGTTTTTT TRBV5-1 NA once TRBJ2-2 13
CASSTGTGVLKTQYF TGTGCCAGCAGCACCGGGACAGGGGTTTTGAAGACCCAGTACTTC TRBV7-6 TRBD1 NA TRBJ2-5 15
CASSPKGTDGSPYEQYF TGTGCCAGCAGCCCAAAGGGAACAGACGGGAGCCCCTACGAGCAGTACTTC TRBV9 NA once TRBJ2-7 17
CASSRNGQRLETQYF TGTGCCAGCAGCCGCAACGGACAGAGGCTTGAGACCCAGTACTTC TRBV7-9 NA NA TRBJ2-5 15
CASSHPGLAGANEQFF TGTGCCAGCAGCCATCCGGGACTAGCGGGAGCGAATGAGCAGTTCTTC TRBV7-8 TRBD2 once TRBJ2-1 16
CASSQQGLETQYF TGTGCCAGCAGCCAGCAGGGACTGGAGACCCAGTACTTC TRBV3-1/TRBV3-2 NA NA TRBJ2-5 13
CASSPPGGLGETQYF TGTGCCAGCTCACCACCTGGAGGGCTGGGAGAGACCCAGTACTTC TRBV18 NA NA TRBJ2-5 15
CASSGLGYTF TGTGCCAGCTCGGGGTTGGGCTACACCTTC TRBV6-4 NA NA TRBJ1-2 10
CASSLQGADGYTF TGCGCCAGCAGCTTACAGGGGGCAGATGGCTACACCTTC TRBV5-1 TRBD1 NA TRBJ1-2 13
CASSPLAGGVTGELFF TGTGCCAGCTCCCCACTAGCGGGAGGGGTCACCGGGGAGCTGTTTTTT TRBV18 TRBD2 NA TRBJ2-2 16